The clone carrying this T cell receptor (beta chain) was seen repeatedly, ten times or more. Its matching antigen is unknown. Investigators prepared the TCR beta libraries by applying iRepertoire HTBI primers and Arm-PCR of CDR3 regions. TCRdb analysed the multiplex PCR reads with MiXCR anew, one entry per CDR3 protein. The sample carries around 460,000 distinct CDR3 sequences, around 15% recorded once. The V end lost 5 bases, the J end lost 4 bases, and 9 bases lay between the germline ends. Germline CDR1 MNHEY, CDR2 SMNVEV (reference sequence). The CDR3 consists of 12 residues. Time point reported: newly diagnosed GD, antithyroid drugs for less than 3 months. After RNA was extracted from PBMCs, the TCR library was made from it. This entry is derived from a study of regulatory T cells in long-lasting Graves disease. Regarding the study as a whole: Persistent disease preferred TRBV28, TRBJ1-2 and TRBJ2-5; new disease, TRBV20-1 and TRBJ2-1.

The same sample was also used in a study of T cells in Graves' hyperthyroidism and ophthalmopathy. That source adds: Absence of ophthalmopathy progression within 18 months defined stable Graves' hyperthyroidism.

Sequences were derived from peripheral blood mononuclear cells (PBMCs), sampled at new diagnosis, from a patient treated with antithyroid drugs. The sequence was collected from a woman aged 45-59 years with Graves disease. V gene TRBV27 combines with J gene TRBJ2-7, with D tentatively TRBD2 (6 bases). The CDR3 bases are TGTGCCAGCAGTCCCGGGACTTACGAGCAGTACTTC. Its protein product is CASSPGTYEQYF.